This TCR beta chain comes out of a study of CD8+ T cells in alopecia areata. Sequencing used cDNA as its template, made by extracting RNA and reverse transcribing it. Sequenced by immunoSEQ multiplex PCR; TCRdb stores in-frame clones only, minus some. The repertoire has some 180,000 clones, around half of them found once; the top ten carry less than 14%. Treatment indicated: oral pan-JAK inhibitor, 5-10 mg twice daily. The specimen comprised CD8+ T cells sorted from blood, sampled at week 24, from a patient treated with tofacitinib. This clonotype was obtained from a human donor with alopecia areata.

The CDR3: CATSEVAHRAAYEQYF. CDR3 bases: TGTGCCACCAGCGAAGTGGCGCACAGGGCCGCCTACGAGCAGTACTTC. V is TRBV15 and J is TRBJ2-7; D might be TRBD1 (6 bases). V lost 5 bases to trimming and J lost 2 bases, with 19 bases between them. Per germline, CDR1 LNHNV and CDR2 YYDKDF (reference sequence). This CDR3 spans 16 amino acids.